The T cell receptor beta chain under discussion was sequenced for a study of cytomegalovirus exposure and HLA in healthy donors. The PCR contained 60 Vbeta and 13 Jbeta primers. The table came from immunoSEQ multiplex PCR; TCRdb's copy has only in-frame clones and leaves some out. The specimen's table records about 52,000 clones. Between the trimmed V and J ends, which lost 1 base and 4 bases, there was a span of 12 bases. Germline-derived CDR1 and CDR2 are LGHNT and FRNRAP. The CDR3 runs to 15 residues. With regard to this clone: The antigen is undetermined.

Points from the study as a whole: Confirmation in vitro established that a few CMV-associated chains were specific for CMV antigens. Later analysis revealed greater clonal expansion in HLA-associated TCR beta chains than in equally common others. Later analysis demonstrated an association between a missense DCLRE1C variant and TCR beta V- and J-gene trimming. Presence/absence analyses assumed roughly uniform sequencing depth across donors.

J is TRBJ2-3 and V is TRBV12-5; D is unresolved. Sequenced sample: PBMCs. The sequence came from a woman in her sixties or seventies in good health and CMV-seropositive. CDR3: CASGLGLVFPDTQYF. For the CDR3, the DNA is TGTGCTAGTGGTTTGGGTTTAGTCTTCCCAGATACGCAGTATTTT.